These 10 T cell receptor beta chains were all obtained from the same sample, sequenced in a study of blood T cells in healthy people across ages. The use of a sample-barcoded 5' primer and a J-beta primer mix characterized a second PCR of about 7 to 12 cycles. TCRdb processed the 5' RACE reads anew with MiXCR; each CDR3 protein has one entry. Altogether hundreds of thousands of distinct CDR3 sequences are present, roughly 50% being singletons, with the ten largest covering roughly 25%. The sequencing input was blood. These receptors originate from a middle-aged man in good health.

This clonotype was recorded a few times. The V call is TRBV6-6, the J call TRBJ2-5; D is unresolved. The CDR3 runs to 12 residues. Germline V CDR1 and CDR2: MNHNY, SVGAGI (reference sequence). Trimming took off 6 bases at V and 1 base at J, with 6 bases between the two ends. The CDR3 loop reads CASSDFQETQYF. In nucleotides, the CDR3 is TGTGCCAGCAGCGATTTCCAAGAGACCCAGTACTTC.

V usage is TRBV3-1 and J usage is TRBJ2-7; tentative D call: TRBD2 (5 bases). CDR3 size: 13 residues. Germline values: CDR1 LGHDT, CDR2 YNNKEL (reference sequence). The V gene lost 4 bases and the J gene lost 7 bases, with 14 bases spanning the gap. The CDR3 coding sequence is TGTGCCAGCAGCCCCGTTCACGGGAATGAGCAGTACTTC. It translates to CASSPVHGNEQYF.

A few counts support this clonotype. The genes are TRBV3-1 and TRBJ1-4, with a possible D match to TRBD1 (5 bases). Per the germline V gene, CDR1 is LGHDT and CDR2 is YNNKEL (reference sequence). This CDR3 comprises 14 residues. Trimming cost V 6 bases and J 1 base, with 9 bases left between them. The chain's CDR3 is CASRHDRTNEKLFF. The CDR3 coding sequence is TGTGCCAGCAGACACGACAGAACTAATGAAAAACTGTTTTTT.

This clonotype was counted between two and nine times. The chain links TRBV7-2 to TRBJ2-1, with 9 bases that match TRBD2. The CDR3 is 15 amino acids. J gave up 10 bases and V 2 bases, and 9 bases lay outside the gene matches. The germline gives CDR1 SGHTA, CDR2 FQGNSA. The chain's CDR3 is CASSLIGGGAEEQFF. CDR3 coding DNA: TGTGCCAGCAGCTTAATTGGCGGGGGGGCAGAGGAGCAGTTCTTC. Full variable domain (outside the CDR3, taken from reference TRBV7-2 and TRBJ2-1): GAGVSQSPSNKVTEKGKDVELRCDPISGHTALYWYRQSLGQGLEFLIYFQGNSAPDKSGLPSDRFSAERTGGSVSTLTIQRTQQEDSAVYLCASSLIGGGAEEQFFGPGTRLTVL.

The rearrangement joins TRBV7-2 to TRBJ2-3; 7 nucleotides agree with TRBD2. The germline V gene has CDR1 SGHTA and CDR2 FQGNSA. The junction had 8 bases not matched to a gene; V was cut back by 4 bases and J by 1 base. The CDR3 runs 16 residues. The DNA of the CDR3 is TGTGCCAGCAGCTCATCTAGCGGTTTTCGCACAGATACGCAGTATTTT. Protein product: CASSSSSGFRTDTQYF.

This clonotype appeared a few times. The DNA for the CDR3 is TGTGCCAGCAGTCCCGGACAGGGCCCTACTATAGGCTACACCTTC. Its protein product is CASSPGQGPTIGYTF. The chain combines TRBV12-3 or TRBV12-4 with TRBJ1-2; 8 nucleotides align to TRBD1. Trimming at V came to 5 bases and at J to 8 bases, leaving 13 bases not matched to a gene. The CDR3 is made up of 15 amino acids.

Points on this clonotype: The junction departs from the called germline gene at one end, perhaps through a read error. This sequence joins TRBV25-1 and TRBJ2-3; D perhaps matches TRBD2 (6 bases). This CDR3 is 15 amino acids long. CDR1 is MGHDK, CDR2 SYGVNS, per germline. The CDR3 DNA sequence: TGTGCCAACAGTGACCTCCAGGGACTGCCAGATACGCAGTATTTT. Amino acids: CANSDLQGLPDTQYF.

This sequence joins TRBV7-2 and TRBJ1-5; D gene unclear. Per germline, CDR1 SGHTA and CDR2 FQGNSA. With 5 bases removed from V and 7 bases from J, the gap between germline ends came to 15 bases. The CDR3 loop spans 14 amino acids. CDR3 nucleotides: TGTGCCAGCAGCCCGGGCCCGATTGCCCAGCCCCAGCATTTT. Encoded protein: CASSPGPIAQPQHF.

Notes on this clonotype: A junction boundary mismatches the germline segment, possibly from a read error. J is TRBJ1-1 and V is TRBV5-1; D unresolved. The CDR3 covers 15 residues. Germline loops: CDR1 SGHRS, CDR2 YFSETQ. The CDR3 reads CASSLVEGGNAEAFF. DNA for the CDR3: TGCGCCAGCAGCTTGGTAGAGGGAGGGAACGCTGAAGCTTTCTTT. Filled out from reference TRBV5-1 and TRBJ1-1, the complete variable domain reads KAGVTQTPRYLIKTRGQQVTLSCSPISGHRSVSWYQQTPGQGLQFLFEYFSETQRNKGNFPGRFSGRQFSNSRSEMNVSTLELGDSALYLCASSLVEGGNAEAFFGQGTRLTVV.

The CDR3 is CASSESRTKETQYF. The CDR3 DNA reads TGTGCCAGCAGCGAGAGTAGGACGAAAGAGACCCAGTACTTC. The chain combines TRBV14 with TRBJ2-7, with D unclear. TRBJ2-5 explains the end of the DNA better; the J call may be wrong. This CDR3 spans 14 amino acids. CDR1 SGHDN and CDR2 FVKESK come from the germline V gene.